Listed here are 17 T cell receptor beta chains from one sample, sequenced in a study of blood T cell repertoires in COVID-19. The method was immunoSEQ multiplex PCR; TCRdb's version includes in-frame clones alone and lacks a portion of them. The sample has some 170,000 clones, about 90% seen once. The sample comprised PBMCs or T cells enriched from blood (not recorded which). The receptors shown here come from a human donor with acute COVID-19. The donor label of this sample is uncertain.

About this clone itself: One end of the junction is discordant with germline, which a read error may explain. The genes are TRBV3-1 (or the pseudogene TRBV3-2) and TRBJ1-2; D unclear. This CDR3 comprises 15 residues. Germline V lookup: CDR1 LGHDT, CDR2 YNNKEL (reference sequence). The CDR3 spells CASSQDPWLYEGTAF. The CDR3 bases are TGTGCCAGCAGCCAAGATCCGTGGTTGTATGAGGGTACAGCCTTC.

The V call is TRBV7-3, the J call TRBJ2-1; D is perhaps TRBD2 (5 bases). The CDR3 runs to 13 residues. Trimming shortened V by 5 bases and J by 9 bases, and 14 bases separated the two germline ends. CDR1 SGHTA and CDR2 FQGTGA come from the germline V gene. CDR3 nucleotides: TGTGCCAGCAGCCCAGCCCTAAGCGGTGAGCAGTTCTTC. Encoded protein: CASSPALSGEQFF.

The chain uses TRBV27 and TRBJ2-7; 10 nucleotides line up with TRBD2. CDR1 is MNHEY and CDR2 is SMNVEV in the germline V gene (reference sequence). The junction had 5 bases not matched to a gene; V was cut back by 3 bases and J by 6 bases. This CDR3 has 14 amino acids. CDR3 in amino acids: CASSFGLAGAEQYF. The CDR3 DNA reads TGTGCCAGCAGTTTTGGTCTAGCGGGGGCCGAGCAGTACTTC.

Only one count was recorded for this clone. V and J are TRBV11-2 and TRBJ2-7; 11 nucleotides agree with TRBD1. Germline CDR1 reads SGHAT; CDR2 reads FQNNGV. Trimming took 3 bases from V and 6 from J; bases not matched to a gene: 1. This CDR3 comprises 13 residues. In nucleotides, the CDR3 is TGTGCCAGCAGCTTTGGGACAGGGGGCGAGCAGTACTTC. This translates into CASSFGTGGEQYF. Together with reference TRBV11-2 and TRBJ2-7, the CDR3 gives the full variable domain: EAGVAQSPRYKIIEKRQSVAFWCNPISGHATLYWYQQILGQGPKLLIQFQNNGVVDDSQLPKDRFSAERLKGVDSTLKIQPAKLEDSAVYLCASSFGTGGEQYFGPGTRLTVT.

The CDR3 here is CSVAGTSVQETQYF. For the CDR3, the DNA is TGCAGCGTTGCCGGGACTAGCGTTCAAGAGACCCAGTACTTC. The chain carries TRBV29-1 and TRBJ2-5, with 10 bases that match TRBD2. The CDR3 spans 14 residues. Losses at the gene ends were 4 bases for V and 2 bases for J; bases not matched to a gene: 4. Germline V CDR1 and CDR2: SQVTM, ANQGSEA.

The rearrangement joins TRBV7-2 to TRBJ1-5; possible D gene TRBD1, 5 bases. V shed 0 bases and J shed 4 bases, with 10 bases lying between them. Germline V gene lookup returns CDR1 SGHTA and CDR2 FQGNSA. This CDR3 has 15 residues. CDR3 in amino acids: CASSLATGPNQPQHF. The CDR3 DNA follows: TGTGCCAGCAGCTTAGCCACAGGTCCAAATCAGCCCCAGCATTTT.

The rearrangement joins TRBV27 to TRBJ2-7; 8 positions match TRBD2. V trimming: 2 bases; J trimming: 2 bases; junction bases outside the gene matches: 2. Germline V lookup: CDR1 MNHEY, CDR2 SMNVEV (reference sequence). CDR3 length: 14 amino acids. CDR3 amino acids: CASSLAAGAYEQYF. The DNA of the CDR3 is TGTGCCAGCAGTTTAGCAGCGGGGGCCTACGAGCAGTACTTC.

This chain links TRBV30 with TRBJ2-1; 7 nucleotides agree with TRBD1. CDR1 and CDR2 from the germline V gene are GTSNPN and SVGIG (reference sequence). CDR3 size: 14 residues. Trimming cost V 4 bases and J 3 bases; bases outside gene matches: 6. DNA for the CDR3: TGTGCCTGGATCCACCGGGACAGCTACAATGAGCAGTTCTTC. Its protein is CAWIHRDSYNEQFF.

The J gene is TRBJ2-3, the V gene TRBV7-3, with 13 bases lining up with TRBD2. Trimming removed 1 base from V and 4 bases from J; junction bases left unmatched: 5. Germline V gives CDR1 SGHTA, CDR2 FQGTGA. CDR3 length: 17 amino acids. The CDR3, as DNA: TGTGCCAGCAGCTTAAGCCCACTAGCGGGGGGGGCAGATACGCAGTATTTT. Protein: CASSLSPLAGGADTQYF.

The V and J genes are TRBV5-4 and TRBJ1-2; TRBD1 aligns across 12 bases. The germline gives CDR1 SGHNT, CDR2 YYREEE (reference sequence). The ends lost 4 bases at V and 7 bases at J; junction bases unmatched: 14. The CDR3 is 17 amino acids. CDR3 sequence: CASSLPGQGALVGGYTF. As DNA, the CDR3 is TGTGCCAGCAGCCTTCCGGGACAGGGGGCACTTGTTGGTGGCTACACCTTC.

V gene TRBV9 combines with J gene TRBJ2-6; 12 bases align to TRBD1. The CDR3 consists of 19 residues. CDR1 is SGDLS and CDR2 is YYNGEE in the germline V gene. V was clipped by 5 bases and J by 0 bases; unmatched bases: 9. The CDR3 region has the DNA TGTGCCAGCAGGGGACAGGGGGCGGCGGAATTCTCTGGGGCCAACGTCCTGACTTTC. Translation: CASRGQGAAEFSGANVLTF.

The V gene is TRBV19, the J gene TRBJ1-1, with TRBD1 matching over 9 bases. Germline CDR1 reads LNHDA; CDR2 reads SQIVND (reference sequence). With V trimmed by 5 bases and J by 1 base, 5 bases remained unmatched. This CDR3 has 15 residues. The DNA of the CDR3 is TGTGCCAGTAGTCCGACAGGGGGAGGGAACACTGAAGCTTTCTTT. This translates into CASSPTGGGNTEAFF.

The J gene is TRBJ2-3, the V gene TRBV7-8; D gene unclear. This CDR3 is 16 amino acids long. Trimming cost V 1 base and J 6 bases, with 17 bases left between them. CDR1 is SGHVS and CDR2 is FQNEAQ in the germline V gene. CDR3 region: CASSLVTSPLMDTQYF. CDR3 coding DNA: TGTGCCAGCAGCTTAGTTACCAGTCCCCTTATGGATACGCAGTATTTT.

This clone was picked up a small number of times. The chain carries TRBV5-1 and TRBJ2-2; 8 positions agree with TRBD1. The germline V gene encodes CDR1 SGHRS and CDR2 YFSETQ. This CDR3 spans 13 amino acids. With V trimmed by 3 bases and J by 8 bases, 3 bases remained unmatched. CDR3 sequence reads: CASSSGQGGELFF. The CDR3 nucleotides read TGCGCCAGCAGCTCTGGACAGGGAGGGGAGCTGTTTTTT.

In this sample, this clone turned up a few times. This sequence joins TRBV4-1 and TRBJ1-6, with 8 positions matching TRBD1. Trimming removed 1 base from V and 6 bases from J; junction bases left unmatched: 2. CDR3 size: 15 residues. CDR1 and CDR2 from the germline V gene are MGHRA and YSYEKL. The CDR3 spells CASSQGDRFNSPLHF. For the CDR3, the DNA is TGCGCCAGCAGCCAAGGGGACAGGTTTAATTCACCCCTCCACTTT.

The CDR3 region has the DNA TGTGCCAGCAGTTCGTGGACAGAGGGGAATTCACCCCTCCACTTT. Translation: CASSSWTEGNSPLHF. The rearrangement joins TRBV27 to TRBJ1-6; D might be TRBD1 (6 bases). Germline lookup yields CDR1 MNHEY and CDR2 SMNVEV (reference sequence). The CDR3 extends over 15 amino acids. The germline V and J ends were trimmed by 4 bases and 7 bases, with 14 bases remaining between them.

The chain recombines TRBV19 with TRBJ1-2; D possibly corresponds to TRBD1 (5 bases). The CDR3 totals 13 residues. Between the trimmed V and J ends, which lost 5 bases and 7 bases, there was a span of 14 bases. Germline lookup yields CDR1 LNHDA and CDR2 SQIVND (reference sequence). CDR3 sequence: CASSRDSRSGYTF. The CDR3 DNA reads as TGTGCCAGTAGTCGAGACAGTCGGAGTGGCTACACCTTC.